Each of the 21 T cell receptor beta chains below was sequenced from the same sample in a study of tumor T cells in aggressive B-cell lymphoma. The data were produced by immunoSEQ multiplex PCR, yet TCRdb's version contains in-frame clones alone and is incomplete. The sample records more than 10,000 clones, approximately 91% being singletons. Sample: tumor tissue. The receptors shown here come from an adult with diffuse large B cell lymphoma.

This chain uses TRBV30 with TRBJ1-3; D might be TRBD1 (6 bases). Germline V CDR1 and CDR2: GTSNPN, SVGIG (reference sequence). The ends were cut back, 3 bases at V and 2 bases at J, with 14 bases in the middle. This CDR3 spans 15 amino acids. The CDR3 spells CAWSKLQGPGNTIYF. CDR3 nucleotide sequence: TGTGCCTGGAGCAAACTACAGGGACCTGGAAACACCATATATTTT.

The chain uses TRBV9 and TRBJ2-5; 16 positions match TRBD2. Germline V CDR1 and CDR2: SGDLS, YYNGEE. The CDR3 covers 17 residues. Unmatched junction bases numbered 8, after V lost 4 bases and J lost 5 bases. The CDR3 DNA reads TGTGCCAGCAGCCTCCGAGGGACTAGCGGGGGGGCGGAGACCCAGTACTTC. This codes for CASSLRGTSGGAETQYF. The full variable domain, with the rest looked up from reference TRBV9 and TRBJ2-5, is DSGVTQTPKHLITATGQRVTLRCSPRSGDLSVYWYQQSLDQGLQFLIQYYNGEERAKGNILERFSAQQFPDLHSELNLSSLELGDSALYFCASSLRGTSGGAETQYFGPGTRLLVL.

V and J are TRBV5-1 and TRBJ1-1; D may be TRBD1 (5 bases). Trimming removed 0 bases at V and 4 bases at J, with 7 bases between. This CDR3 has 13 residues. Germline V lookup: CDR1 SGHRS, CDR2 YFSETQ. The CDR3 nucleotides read TGCGCCAGCAGCTTGGGGAGGGGCACTGAAGCTTTCTTT. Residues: CASSLGRGTEAFF.

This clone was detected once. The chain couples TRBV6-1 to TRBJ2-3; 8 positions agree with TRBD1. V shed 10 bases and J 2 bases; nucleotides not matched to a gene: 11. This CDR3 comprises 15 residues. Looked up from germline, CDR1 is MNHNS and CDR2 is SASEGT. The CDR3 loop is CATSWRGQDTDTQYF. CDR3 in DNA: TGTGCCACGTCCTGGAGGGGACAGGACACAGATACGCAGTATTTT.

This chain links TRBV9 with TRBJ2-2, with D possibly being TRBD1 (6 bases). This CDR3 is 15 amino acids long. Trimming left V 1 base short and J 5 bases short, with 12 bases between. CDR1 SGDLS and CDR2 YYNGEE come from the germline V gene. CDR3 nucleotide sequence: TGTGCCAGCAGCGTATACCAGGGGCCAACCGGGGAGCTGTTTTTT. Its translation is CASSVYQGPTGELFF.

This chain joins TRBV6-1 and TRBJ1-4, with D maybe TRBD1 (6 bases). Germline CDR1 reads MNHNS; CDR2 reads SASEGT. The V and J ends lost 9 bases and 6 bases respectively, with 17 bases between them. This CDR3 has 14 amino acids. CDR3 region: CASSTDRNDEKLFF. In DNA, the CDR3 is TGTGCCAGTTCGACCGACAGGAACGATGAAAAACTGTTTTTT.

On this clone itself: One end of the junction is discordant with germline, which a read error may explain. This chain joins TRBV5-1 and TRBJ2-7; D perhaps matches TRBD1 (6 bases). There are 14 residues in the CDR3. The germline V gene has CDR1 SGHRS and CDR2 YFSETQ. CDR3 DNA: TGCGCTAGCAGCTTGGATCCAGGGGCCCACGAGCAGTACTTC. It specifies CASSLDPGAHEQYF.

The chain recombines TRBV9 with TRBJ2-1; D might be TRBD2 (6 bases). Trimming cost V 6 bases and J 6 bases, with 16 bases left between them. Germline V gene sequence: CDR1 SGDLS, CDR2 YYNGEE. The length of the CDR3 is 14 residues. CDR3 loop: CASTPAGAGNEQFF. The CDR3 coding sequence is TGTGCCAGCACCCCAGCGGGCGCAGGCAATGAGCAGTTCTTC.

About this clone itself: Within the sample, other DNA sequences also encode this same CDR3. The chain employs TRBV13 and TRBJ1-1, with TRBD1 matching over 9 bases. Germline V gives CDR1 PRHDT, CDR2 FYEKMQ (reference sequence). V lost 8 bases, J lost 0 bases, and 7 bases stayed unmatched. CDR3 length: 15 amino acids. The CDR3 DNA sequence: TGTGCCAGCGGTCAACAGGGGGCGGTGAACACTGAAGCTTTCTTT. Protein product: CASGQQGAVNTEAFF.

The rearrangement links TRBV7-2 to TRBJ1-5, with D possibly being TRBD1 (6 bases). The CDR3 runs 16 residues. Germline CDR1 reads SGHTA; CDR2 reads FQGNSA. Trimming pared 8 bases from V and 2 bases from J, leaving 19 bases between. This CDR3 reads CASFDGNRAGNQPQHF. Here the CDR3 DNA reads TGTGCCAGCTTCGACGGGAACAGGGCAGGCAATCAGCCCCAGCATTTT.

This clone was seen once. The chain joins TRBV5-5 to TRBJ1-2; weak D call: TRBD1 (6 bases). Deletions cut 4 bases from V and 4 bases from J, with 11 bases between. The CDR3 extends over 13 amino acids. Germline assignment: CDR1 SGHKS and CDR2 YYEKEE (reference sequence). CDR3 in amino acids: CASSPGQTYGYTF. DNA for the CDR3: TGTGCCAGCAGCCCTGGACAGACCTATGGCTACACCTTC.

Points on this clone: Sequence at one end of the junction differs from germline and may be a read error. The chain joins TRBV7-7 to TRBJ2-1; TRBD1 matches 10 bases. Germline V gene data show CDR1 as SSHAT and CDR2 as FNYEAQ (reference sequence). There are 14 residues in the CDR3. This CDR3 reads CASSLGQGLGEQFF. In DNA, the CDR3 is TGTGCTAGCAGCTTGGGACAGGGGTTGGGTGAGCAGTTCTTC. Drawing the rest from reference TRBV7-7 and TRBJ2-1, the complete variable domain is GAGVSQSPRYKVTKRGQDVTLRCDPISSHATLYWYQQALGQGPEFLTYFNYEAQPDKSGLPSDRFSAERPEGSISTLTIQRTEQRDSAMYRCASSLGQGLGEQFFGPGTRLTVL.

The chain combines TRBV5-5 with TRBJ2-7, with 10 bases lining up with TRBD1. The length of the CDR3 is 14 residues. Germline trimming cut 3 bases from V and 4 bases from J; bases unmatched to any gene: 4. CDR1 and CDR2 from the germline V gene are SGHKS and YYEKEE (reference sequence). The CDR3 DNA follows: TGTGCCAGCAGCTACGGGACAGGGGCGTACGAGCAGTACTTC. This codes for CASSYGTGAYEQYF.

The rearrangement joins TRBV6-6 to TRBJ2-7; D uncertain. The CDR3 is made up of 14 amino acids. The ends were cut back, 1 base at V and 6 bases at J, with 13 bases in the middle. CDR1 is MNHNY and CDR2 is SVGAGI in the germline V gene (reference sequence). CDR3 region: CASSYWLESGEQYF. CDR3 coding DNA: TGTGCCAGCAGTTACTGGTTAGAATCGGGCGAGCAGTACTTC.

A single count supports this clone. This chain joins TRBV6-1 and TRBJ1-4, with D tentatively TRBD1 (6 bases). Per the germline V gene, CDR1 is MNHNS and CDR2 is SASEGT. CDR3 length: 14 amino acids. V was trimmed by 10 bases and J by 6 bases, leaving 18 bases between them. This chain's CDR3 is CANSTDRNDEKLFF. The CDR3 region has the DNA TGTGCCAATTCGACCGACAGGAACGATGAAAAACTGTTTTTT.

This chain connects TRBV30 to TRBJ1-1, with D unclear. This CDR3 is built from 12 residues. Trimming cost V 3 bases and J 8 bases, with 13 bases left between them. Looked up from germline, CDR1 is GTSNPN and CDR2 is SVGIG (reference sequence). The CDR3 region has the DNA TGTGCCTGGAGCCGGCTACAGAGAGAAGCTTTCTTT. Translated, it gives CAWSRLQREAFF.

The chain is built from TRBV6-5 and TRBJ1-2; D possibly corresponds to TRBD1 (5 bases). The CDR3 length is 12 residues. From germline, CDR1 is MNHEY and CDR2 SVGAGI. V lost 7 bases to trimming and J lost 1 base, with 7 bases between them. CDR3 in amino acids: CASKGDNYGYTF. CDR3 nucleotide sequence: TGTGCCAGCAAAGGGGATAACTATGGCTACACCTTC.

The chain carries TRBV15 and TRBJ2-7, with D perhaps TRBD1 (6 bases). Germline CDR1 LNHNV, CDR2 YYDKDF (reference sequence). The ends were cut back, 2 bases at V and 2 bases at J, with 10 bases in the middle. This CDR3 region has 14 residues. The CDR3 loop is CATSRSGHPYEQYF. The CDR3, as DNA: TGTGCCACCAGCAGATCGGGACACCCCTACGAGCAGTACTTC.

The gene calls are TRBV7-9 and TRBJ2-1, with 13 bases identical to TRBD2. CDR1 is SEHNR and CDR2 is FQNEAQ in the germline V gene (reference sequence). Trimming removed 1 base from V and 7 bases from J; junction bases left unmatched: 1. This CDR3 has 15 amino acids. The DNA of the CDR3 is TGTGCCAGCAGCTTAGAGGGACTAGCGGGAAATGAGCAGTTCTTC. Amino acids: CASSLEGLAGNEQFF.

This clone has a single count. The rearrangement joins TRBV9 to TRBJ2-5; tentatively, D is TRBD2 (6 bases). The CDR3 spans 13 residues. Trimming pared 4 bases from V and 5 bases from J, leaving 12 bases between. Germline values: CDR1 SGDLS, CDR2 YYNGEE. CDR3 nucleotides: TGTGCCAGCAGCCCCCGACTAGGCGAGACCCAGTACTTC. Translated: CASSPRLGETQYF.

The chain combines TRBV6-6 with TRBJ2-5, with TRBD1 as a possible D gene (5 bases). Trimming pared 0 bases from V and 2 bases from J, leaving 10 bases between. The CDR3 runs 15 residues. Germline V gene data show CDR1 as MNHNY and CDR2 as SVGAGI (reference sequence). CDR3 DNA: TGTGCCAGCAGTTACTCAGGACAATTTCAAGAGACCCAGTACTTC. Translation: CASSYSGQFQETQYF.